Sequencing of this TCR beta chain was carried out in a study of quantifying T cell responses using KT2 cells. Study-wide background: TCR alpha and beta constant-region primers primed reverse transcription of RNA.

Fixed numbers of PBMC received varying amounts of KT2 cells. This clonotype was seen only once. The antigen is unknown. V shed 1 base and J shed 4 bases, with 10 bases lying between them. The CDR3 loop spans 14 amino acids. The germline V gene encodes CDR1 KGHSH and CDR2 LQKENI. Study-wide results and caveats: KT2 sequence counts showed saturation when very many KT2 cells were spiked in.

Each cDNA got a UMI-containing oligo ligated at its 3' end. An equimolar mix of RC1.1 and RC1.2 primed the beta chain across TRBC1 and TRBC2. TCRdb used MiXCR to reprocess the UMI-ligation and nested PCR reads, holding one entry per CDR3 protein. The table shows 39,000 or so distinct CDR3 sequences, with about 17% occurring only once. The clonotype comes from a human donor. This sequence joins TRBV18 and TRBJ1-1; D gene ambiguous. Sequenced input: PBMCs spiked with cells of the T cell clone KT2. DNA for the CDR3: TGTGCCAGCTCACCACGCGGGGTGGGCACTGAAGCTTTCTTT. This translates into CASSPRGVGTEAFF.